This T cell receptor beta chain is from a study of T cells after yellow fever vaccination. The CDR3 runs 14 residues. Trimming took off 6 bases at V and 3 bases at J, with 14 bases between the two ends. From the 5' RACE reads, TCRdb called clonotypes with MiXCR, one entry per CDR3 protein. The sample contains about 550,000 distinct CDR3 sequences, 15% to 20% of which appear only once. The specimen was PBMCs, collected 15 days after the yellow fever booster vaccination. The clonotype was recovered from a man younger than 45 who received the YFV17D yellow fever vaccine. The chain has TRBV12-3 or TRBV12-4 and TRBJ2-5, with a weak D call TRBD1 (7 bases). The CDR3 nucleotides are TGTGCCAGCAGCTTTGGAGGGACAGAAGAGACCCAGTACTTC. It is translated as CASSFGGTEETQYF.